The rows below give T cell receptor beta chains drawn from one sample of a study of neoadjuvant nivolumab and ipilimumab in lung cancer. TCRdb's table, derived via immunoSEQ multiplex PCR, lists solely in-frame clones and lacks some. This sample has about 26,000 clones; more than 70% occur once, and the top ten carry 6% to 7%. Sequenced here: peripheral blood, sampled before neoadjuvant nivolumab, alone or with ipilimumab. These receptors were obtained from an adult with non-small cell lung cancer. CDR3s leave out the opening cysteine and the closing phenylalanine or tryptophan. Each record gives: V gene, CDR3 protein.

TRBV7-9,ASSFYRTAGSYNEQF
TRBV4-1,ASSQDRGPGGPQH
TRBV29-1,SVEGQGNEQF
TRBV2,ASSEGLAGGIGELF
TRBV4-1,ASSQEVRNTEAF
TRBV6-6,ASSYGDRVTDTQY
TRBV5-4,ASSPQTGLLRTGELF
TRBV7-2,ASSLQGNTGELF
TRBV5-1,ASSSGDGTGLVNYGYT
TRBV7-2,ASSVSGVGTEAF
TRBV27,ASSLSFGKETQY
TRBV5-8,ASSLTNEQF
TRBV6-1,ASSEVQGRYGYT
TRBV5-1,ASSLVSGDHQPQH
TRBV5-4,ASSSGTGGRETQY
TRBV7-6,ASRALNTEAF
TRBV15,ATSSRTGRDTEAF
TRBV6-6,ASSYYLGGYEQY
TRBV2,ASSQGGNQPQH
TRBV4-1,ASSLEQWPNYEQY
TRBV11-2,ASNPVGVQETQY
TRBV4-2,ASSQAGGTYEQY
TRBV2,ASTGQGNYGYT
TRBV6-1,ASSEVGLSNQPQH
TRBV5-1,ASSVQENTEAF
TRBV7-2,ASSAGVYGYT
TRBV5-4,ASSLDRVDQPQH
TRBV15,ATSTPRTEWGGYT
TRBV15,ATSREMGPYEQY
TRBV18,ASSSRLTGDGTEAF
TRBV28,ASQGWTGGLDGYT
TRBV7-2,ASSLAGIGGNTIY
TRBV19,ASSIDSEGNEQF
TRBV4-3,ASSQALRARSYNEQF
TRBV3-1/TRBV3-2,ADQPQH
TRBV5-1,ASSLSGGYEQY
TRBV7-3,ASSLTDRDYGYT
TRBV7-9,ASSSSGARDGIAKNIQY
TRBV28,ASSLYWGQNKRGAKNIQY
TRBV7-6,ASSSFGRSYNEQF
TRBV10-3,AITKTRQGGAEQY
TRBV10-3,AISEGVATYEQY
TRBV7-2,ASSPRTGGASNYGYT
TRBV6-5,ASSPSGDHTDTQY
TRBV5-4,ASSPGTLYGYT
TRBV7-8,ASSLGVSGELF
TRBV7-3,ASSSRGSGANVLT
TRBV9,ASSVASGGQSSYEQY
TRBV4-2,ASSQDRERGAYNEQF
TRBV6-1,ASSGDGEKLF
TRBV7-6,ASSLDSPDNSPLH
TRBV2,ASSELYGYT
TRBV7-2,ASSLGQGGNGYT
TRBV7-8,ASSPLRSNTEAF
TRBV4-3,ASSSGTNTDTQY
TRBV4-1,ASSQLDMGFVTDTQY
TRBV6-5,ASRAFAGANVLT